The 20 T cell receptor beta chains reported below all come from one sample, sequenced in a study of T cell clonality in common variable immunodeficiency. The study's findings and limits: Common variable immunodeficiency TCR beta sequences reportedly had fewer deletions and N-nucleotide insertions.

Their recognized antigens are unknown. The method was immunoSEQ multiplex PCR; TCRdb's version includes in-frame clones alone and lacks a portion of them. The table gives fewer than 8,500 clones; the top ten clones make up around 3.8% of it. Sequenced material: peripheral blood mononuclear cells. The source of these receptors is a human donor with common variable immunodeficiency.

Turning to this clone: The CDR3 is cut off 3 residues early in the read; its end comes from the germline J gene. This chain connects TRBV30 to TRBJ2-7, with TRBD1 matching over 12 bases. Trimming at V came to 4 bases and at J to 4 bases, leaving 5 bases not matched to a gene. CDR1 is GTSNPN and CDR2 is SVGIG in the germline V gene (reference sequence). This CDR3 is built from 14 residues. CDR3 protein: CAWIPGQGAYEQYF. The DNA read from the CDR3 is TGTGCCTGGATCCCGGGACAGGGGGCTTACGAG.

With respect to this clone: The read ends 3 residues before the CDR3 terminus; that terminus is restored from the germline J gene. V and J are TRBV2 and TRBJ2-1; D ambiguous. There are 11 residues in the CDR3. V lost 7 bases, J lost 3 bases, and 4 bases lay in between. Germline loops: CDR1 SNHLY, CDR2 FYNNEI. CDR3 residues: CASTFYNEQFF. CDR3 bases read: TGTGCCAGCACATTCTACAATGAG.

Turning to this clone: The read is 3 residues too short to cover the CDR3 end, so that end is filled in from the germline J gene. J is TRBJ2-1 and V is TRBV7-2; 8 nucleotides agree with TRBD1. The CDR3 has 14 amino acids. With V trimmed by 5 bases and J by 3 bases, 3 bases remained unmatched. Germline CDR1 is SGHTA and CDR2 is FQGNSA. CDR3 DNA (partial): TGTGCCAGCAGCGACGACAGGGGCTACAATGAG. Residues: CASSDDRGYNE. The CDR3, in full, reads CASSDDRGYNEQFF.

Concerning this clone: The CDR3 goes on 3 residues after the read ends, and that part is filled in from the germline J gene. The gene calls are TRBV19 and TRBJ2-3; D might be TRBD2 (6 bases). This CDR3 comprises 11 residues. Germline V lookup: CDR1 LNHDA, CDR2 SQIVND (reference sequence). The part of the CDR3 DNA that was read is TGTGCCACCAAACTAGCTTTAACG. It codes for CATKLALT. The complete CDR3 protein is CATKLALTQYF.

On this clone itself: The CDR3 is cut off 3 residues early in the read; its end comes from the germline J gene. The chain combines TRBV7-9 with TRBJ2-5; D is tentatively TRBD1 or TRBD2 (5 bases each). The V end was cut by 0 bases, the J end by 5 bases, with 10 bases between. Germline V gene sequence: CDR1 SEHNR, CDR2 FQNEAQ (reference sequence). The CDR3 runs 14 residues. The CDR3 spells CASSLARGVETQYF. CDR3 DNA, as far as it was read: TGTGCCAGCAGCTTAGCGAGAGGGGTGGAGACC.

Incomplete CDR3 DNA: TGTGCCAGCAGCTTGACAGGGCCTAATTCACCC. Translation gives CASSLTGPNSP. The CDR3 in full is CASSLTGPNSPLHF. This chain joins TRBV6-2 or TRBV6-3 and TRBJ1-6, with 7 bases lining up with TRBD1. The read ends 3 residues before the CDR3 terminus; that terminus is restored from the germline J gene. Germline assignment: CDR1 MNHEY and CDR2 SVGEGT. After removal of 6 bases from V and 6 bases from J, the junction contained 5 bases not matched to a gene. The CDR3 loop spans 14 amino acids.

Considering frequency, this clone is medium-sized. The CDR3 bases that were read are TGCGCCAGCAGCTTGGGGGCAGACCCTGTCTAT. Amino acid sequence: CASSLGADPVY. Given in full, the CDR3 is CASSLGADPVYIYF. V and J are TRBV5-1 and TRBJ1-3; no reliable D call. The read ends 3 residues early relative to the CDR3; the germline J gene fills the gap. Germline loops: CDR1 SGHRS, CDR2 YFSETQ. This CDR3 comprises 14 residues.

As for this clone: From the germline J gene comes the end of the CDR3, since the read stops 3 residues before it. The rearrangement joins TRBV7-3 to TRBJ2-3, with 8 positions matching TRBD1. This CDR3 region has 13 residues. CDR1 and CDR2 from the germline V gene are SGHTA and FQGTGA. Trimming removed 3 bases from V and 5 bases from J; junction bases left unmatched: 1. CDR3 DNA, as far as it was read: TGTGCCAGCAGCTTCACAGGGGGAGATACG. As protein: CASSFTGGDT. In full, the CDR3 is CASSFTGGDTQYF.

The part of the CDR3 DNA that was read is TGTGCCAGCAGTGGGGGGGAGGTGTCACCC. Translation gives CASSGGEVSP. In full, the CDR3 reads CASSGGEVSPLHF. The rearrangement uses TRBV2 and TRBJ1-6; perhaps TRBD1 as D (5 bases). The sequence runs out 3 residues before the end of the CDR3; the remainder is reconstructed from the germline J gene. CDR3 length: 13 residues. With 4 bases removed from V and 10 bases from J, the gap between germline ends came to 11 bases. CDR1 is SNHLY, CDR2 FYNNEI, per germline.

Turning to this clone: The read falls 3 residues short of the CDR3 end, and the missing part is taken from the germline J gene. The chain recombines TRBV7-2 with TRBJ2-5; 7 bases are a match to TRBD1. Germline V gene data show CDR1 as SGHTA and CDR2 as FQGNSA. V shed 2 bases, J shed 0 bases, and the junction held 3 bases outside the gene matches. There are 15 residues in the CDR3. The CDR3 sequence is CASSLMGQNQETQYF. The sequenced CDR3 bases are TGTGCCAGCAGCTTAATGGGACAGAACCAAGAGACC.

As for this clone: Read data end 3 residues before the CDR3 end; the end is taken from the germline J gene. The J gene is TRBJ2-7, the V gene TRBV19; 11 positions agree with TRBD2. The CDR3 has 18 amino acids. Germline-derived CDR1 and CDR2 are LNHDA and SQIVND (reference sequence). V lost 2 bases, J lost 2 bases, and 11 bases stayed unmatched. The CDR3: CASSIRGQTSGEAYEQYF. The CDR3 bases that were read are TGTGCCAGTAGTATAAGGGGCCAGACTAGCGGGGAGGCCTACGAG.

In the case of this clone: The CDR3 end lies 3 residues beyond the end of the read and is filled in from the germline J gene. The rearrangement joins TRBV7-9 to TRBJ1-2; D is uncertain. Germline assignment: CDR1 SEHNR and CDR2 FQNEAQ (reference sequence). This CDR3 has 13 residues. Trimming removed 5 bases at V and 6 bases at J, with 13 bases between. CDR3 region: CASSRGGSHGYTF. Incomplete CDR3 DNA: TGTGCCAGCAGCCGTGGAGGGTCTCATGGC.

For this clone: The DNA ends 3 residues before the CDR3 does, and the rest of the CDR3 is filled in from the germline J gene. The rearrangement links TRBV18 to TRBJ2-3; TRBD2 might be the D (6 bases). Germline CDR1 is KGHSH and CDR2 is LQKENI. The CDR3 has 15 amino acids. V lost 2 bases and J 2 bases, leaving 11 bases between the germline ends. CDR3 amino acids: CASSPRSGYTDTQYF. CDR3 DNA (partial): TGTGCCAGCTCACCAAGGAGCGGGTACACAGATACG.

As for this clone: The missing CDR3 end, 3 residues past where the read stops, is filled in from the germline J gene. This rearrangement joins TRBV19 to TRBJ1-4, with TRBD1 identical over 11 bases. The germline V gene has CDR1 LNHDA and CDR2 SQIVND (reference sequence). The CDR3 spans 15 residues. The ends lost 5 bases at V and 8 bases at J; junction bases unmatched: 7. CDR3 DNA (partial): TGTGCCAGTAGTCCCTCGGGACAGGGGGGGGAAAAA. Amino acid sequence: CASSPSGQGGEK. The whole CDR3 protein is CASSPSGQGGEKLFF.

Turning to this clone: The read gets to within 3 residues of the CDR3 end, and the germline J gene fills in the rest. The chain joins TRBV6-1 to TRBJ2-1; D perhaps matches TRBD1 (7 bases). The germline V gene has CDR1 MNHNS and CDR2 SASEGT. The CDR3 covers 15 residues. V lost 0 bases to trimming and J lost 8 bases, with 14 bases between them. Incomplete CDR3 DNA: TGTGCCAGCAGTGAAGCGGAGTTCAGGGGGGATGAG. Translation: CASSEAEFRGDE. The whole CDR3 sequence reads CASSEAEFRGDEQFF.

As for this clone: The CDR3 is cut off 3 residues early in the read; its end comes from the germline J gene. The gene calls are TRBV7-9 and TRBJ2-7; a weak D match, TRBD1 (5 bases). Germline V gives CDR1 SEHNR, CDR2 FQNEAQ (reference sequence). CDR3 size: 13 residues. Trimming took off 4 bases at V and 6 bases at J, with 13 bases between the two ends. The CDR3 DNA, read in part, is TGTGCCAGCAGCTCTGATCCAGGGCTCGAG. Protein sequence: CASSSDPGLE. The whole CDR3 sequence is CASSSDPGLEQYF.

Notes on this clone: The read stops 3 residues short of the end of the CDR3; the missing end is completed from the germline J gene. This chain links TRBV18 with TRBJ1-2; D is unclear. V shed 1 base and J shed 4 bases, with 13 bases lying between them. CDR1 and CDR2 (germline): KGHSH, LQKENI. This CDR3 spans 15 amino acids. Partial CDR3 DNA: TGTGCCAGCTCACCACTTGCGCAGGAGCTCTATGGC. Translated, it gives CASSPLAQELYG. The CDR3 as a whole reads CASSPLAQELYGYTF. Drawing the rest from reference TRBV18 and TRBJ1-2, the complete variable domain is NAGVMQNPRHLVRRRGQEARLRCSPMKGHSHVYWYRQLPEEGLKFMVYLQKENIIDESGMPKERFSAEFPKEGPSILRIQQVVRGDSAAYFCASSPLAQELYGYTFGSGTRLTVV.

About this clone: The DNA ends 3 residues before the CDR3 does, and the rest of the CDR3 is filled in from the germline J gene. V and J are TRBV6-2 or TRBV6-3 and TRBJ1-2, with 7 bases lining up with TRBD1. The CDR3 extends over 16 amino acids. With V trimmed by 2 bases and J by 3 bases, 9 bases remained unmatched. Germline values: CDR1 MNHEY, CDR2 SVGEGT. This CDR3 reads CASSYPTGEMDYGYTF. Incomplete CDR3 DNA: TGTGCCAGCAGTTACCCCACAGGGGAAATGGACTATGGC.

This clone is classed as medium-sized (0.01 to 0.1%) by frequency. The read terminates 3 residues ahead of where the CDR3 ends, so the germline J gene completes it. The chain combines TRBV19 with TRBJ2-5; 10 bases line up with TRBD2. The CDR3 is 14 amino acids. Germline V gene lookup returns CDR1 LNHDA and CDR2 SQIVND (reference sequence). Trimming took 5 bases from V and 5 from J; bases not matched to a gene: 5. The sequenced part of the CDR3 DNA is TGTGCCAGTAGTTCGGGACTAGCGACCGAGACC. It translates to CASSSGLATET. The whole CDR3 protein is CASSSGLATETQYF.

According to its frequency, this clone is medium-sized. The missing CDR3 end, 3 residues past where the read stops, is filled in from the germline J gene. V and J are TRBV5-4 and TRBJ2-7; TRBD1 matches at 10 bases. The germline CDR1 and CDR2 sequences are SGHNT and YYREEE (reference sequence). The CDR3 is 15 amino acids. The trim removed 5 bases at V and 5 bases at J, leaving 10 bases unmatched. CDR3 DNA (partial): TGTGCCAGCAGGAATCGCGGGACAGGGGACGACGAG. Its translation is CASRNRGTGDDE. The full CDR3 protein is CASRNRGTGDDEQYF.